This entry concerns a single T cell receptor (beta chain). Next came a second PCR, run for about 6 to 11 cycles, which used a sample-barcoded 5' primer along with a J-beta primer mix. TCRdb re-analysed the 5' RACE reads in MiXCR, keeping a single row per CDR3 protein. Altogether 700,000 or so distinct CDR3 sequences are present, about 20% being singletons, with the ten largest covering around a fifth. The CDR3 loop spans 17 amino acids. V dropped 2 bases and J dropped 0 bases, with 14 bases sitting between them. The germline gives CDR1 MNHEY, CDR2 SVGAGI. The sample is drawn from a study of blood T cells in healthy people across ages.

This clonotype was obtained from a man aged 70 or older in good health. The material sequenced was blood. The rearrangement links TRBV6-5 to TRBJ2-1, with D hard to call. The CDR3 reads CASSYTPITNSYNEQFF. The CDR3, as DNA: TGTGCCAGCAGTTACACACCAATCACAAACTCCTACAATGAGCAGTTCTTC.